This T cell receptor beta chain was obtained from a study of T cell responses to AZD1222 COVID-19 vaccine. TCRdb keeps only in-frame clones here, not all; method: immunoSEQ multiplex PCR. This sample has 200,000 or so clones, with approximately 94% found just once. The CDR3 length is 15 residues. The germline CDR1 and CDR2 sequences are LGHDT and YNNKEL (reference sequence). V was clipped by 1 base and J by 3 bases; unmatched bases: 3. The V call is TRBV3-1 (or the pseudogene TRBV3-2), the J call TRBJ2-7, with 10 nucleotides matching TRBD1. This specimen consisted of peripheral blood, obtained 28 days after the second AZD1222 dose. This TCR came from an adult who received the AZD1222 COVID-19 vaccine. As DNA, the CDR3 is TGTGCCAGCAGCCAAGCCGGGACAGGGGACTACGAGCAGTACTTC. It encodes CASSQAGTGDYEQYF.